The 9 T cell receptor beta chains presented below share a single source sample, sequenced in a study of beta chain features in type 1 diabetes. General study findings and limits: All four CD4+ subsets from Type 1 diabetes patients carried moderately but significantly shorter TCRB CDR3s.

These receptors have no known antigen. Expressed TCRB transcripts were sequenced because the entire RNA isolate underwent reverse transcription. The assay was immunoSEQ multiplex PCR, and TCRdb's table has in-frame clones only and misses some. The data show fewer than 300,000 clones, roughly 20% seen once. The sequenced material came from naive CD4+ T cells from blood. These receptors originate from a woman aged 40 to 49 with type 1 diabetes.

V gene TRBV28 combines with J gene TRBJ1-2; tentatively, D is TRBD1 (6 bases). Per germline, CDR1 MDHEN and CDR2 SYDVKM. V was pared by 3 bases and J by 5 bases, with 19 bases between. CDR3 length: 16 amino acids. The CDR3 here is CASSFGGPTSYYGYTF. As DNA, the CDR3 is TGTGCCAGCAGTTTTGGGGGCCCCACGTCATATTATGGCTACACCTTC.

The chain recombines TRBV2 with TRBJ1-6; D not resolved. The CDR3 is 13 amino acids. Germline V gene data show CDR1 as SNHLY and CDR2 as FYNNEI. The ends were cut back, 6 bases at V and 9 bases at J, with 12 bases in the middle. The CDR3 sequence: CASSNGLGSPLHF. DNA of the CDR3: TGTGCCAGCAGCAACGGTCTCGGTTCACCCCTCCACTTT.

This clone showed up just a few times. The J gene is TRBJ1-4, the V gene TRBV5-6; 7 positions match TRBD1. V was pared by 4 bases and J by 7 bases, with 7 bases of the junction left unmatched. The CDR3 runs 14 residues. Germline assignment: CDR1 SGHDT and CDR2 YYEEEE. Here the CDR3 DNA reads TGTGCCAGCAGCCCCGACAGGGACGGTGAAAAACTGTTTTTT. This translates into CASSPDRDGEKLFF.

This chain joins TRBV29-1 and TRBJ2-6; possibly TRBD2 for D (6 bases). From germline, CDR1 is SQVTM and CDR2 ANQGSEA. The V end lost 4 bases, the J end lost 0 bases, and 10 bases lay between the germline ends. The length of the CDR3 is 15 residues. CDR3 amino acids: CSVAYGGSGANVLTF. Written as DNA, the CDR3 is TGCAGCGTTGCCTACGGGGGCTCTGGGGCCAACGTCCTGACTTTC.

The rearrangement uses TRBV9 and TRBJ1-2; no clear D gene. There are 11 residues in the CDR3. The V end was cut by 0 bases, the J end by 9 bases, with 6 bases between. Germline V lookup: CDR1 SGDLS, CDR2 YYNGEE. The CDR3 nucleotides are TGTGCCAGCAGCGTAGATGACAGCTACACCTTC. It is translated as CASSVDDSYTF. The full variable domain, its missing parts supplied by reference TRBV9 and TRBJ1-2, is DSGVTQTPKHLITATGQRVTLRCSPRSGDLSVYWYQQSLDQGLQFLIQYYNGEERAKGNILERFSAQQFPDLHSELNLSSLELGDSALYFCASSVDDSYTFGSGTRLTVV.

The chain has TRBV4-3 and TRBJ2-7; 10 positions match TRBD2. CDR1 and CDR2 from the germline V gene are LGHNA and YSLEER. J gave up 0 bases and V 0 bases, and 2 bases lay outside the gene matches. The CDR3 is 16 residues long. CDR3 sequence reads: CASSQEPSGSSYEQYF. The CDR3 coding sequence is TGCGCCAGCAGCCAAGAGCCTAGCGGGAGCTCCTACGAGCAGTACTTC.

This chain links TRBV27 with TRBJ2-3; 7 positions match TRBD1. With 10 bases clipped from V and 0 bases from J, the junction kept 4 bases outside the gene matches. Per the germline V gene, CDR1 is MNHEY and CDR2 is SMNVEV (reference sequence). The CDR3 is 13 amino acids. CDR3 sequence: CATTDRSTDTQYF. The CDR3 DNA is TGTGCCACTACGGACAGGAGCACAGATACGCAGTATTTT.

This clone was detected once. This sequence joins TRBV29-1 and TRBJ2-5; possibly TRBD1 for D (5 bases). The V end was cut by 5 bases, the J end by 1 base, with 8 bases between. Germline CDR1 and CDR2: SQVTM and ANQGSEA. The CDR3 runs 12 residues. The CDR3 loop reads CSVIRGQETQYF. In DNA, the CDR3 is TGCAGCGTTATAAGGGGCCAAGAGACCCAGTACTTC.

This clone was counted a single time. The genes are TRBV5-1 and TRBJ1-1; TRBD1 might be the D (5 bases). Germline lookup yields CDR1 SGHRS and CDR2 YFSETQ. This CDR3 has 15 residues. Trimming cost V 0 bases and J 2 bases, with 11 bases left between them. CDR3 region: CASSLAQGFNTEAFF. DNA for the CDR3: TGCGCCAGCAGCTTGGCGCAGGGTTTCAACACTGAAGCTTTCTTT.